The rows below give T cell receptor beta chains drawn from one sample of a study of cytomegalovirus exposure and HLA in healthy donors. Here immunoSEQ multiplex PCR was the method, and the copy in TCRdb shows in-frame clones only, minus some. The data show roughly 130,000 clones, 75% to 85% seen once. The sequenced sample was PBMCs. These receptors were obtained from a young man in good health and CMV-seronegative. The CDR3 runs from the conserved cysteine through the conserved F or W. A D gene is named only where the DNA matches it firmly. The size of a clone is reported for some rows only, either as once, few or many, or as a class for expanded clones.

j_call d_call v_call clone_size cdr3_aa cdr3_nt
TRBJ2-1 TRBD1 TRBV18 few CASSRDRVEQFF TGTGCCAGCTCACGCGACAGGGTGGAGCAGTTCTTC
TRBJ1-2 TRBD1 TRBV4-3 once CASSRTQTGDGGYTF TGCGCCAGCAGCCGGACTCAAACAGGGGACGGGGGCTACACCTTC
TRBJ1-1 - TRBV7-2 - CASSPSEGNTEAFF TGTGCCAGCAGCCCTTCGGAGGGGAACACTGAAGCTTTCTTT
TRBJ1-4 - TRBV9 - CASSRDFRNEKLFF TGTGCCAGCAGTCGGGACTTCAGAAATGAAAAACTGTTTTTT
TRBJ2-7 TRBD2 TRBV11-2 - CASSLVTGGPYEQYF TGTGCCAGCAGCTTAGTTACGGGAGGGCCGTACGAGCAGTACTTC
TRBJ2-7 TRBD2 TRBV7-2 - CASSLGTSGVLYEQYF TGTGCCAGCAGCTTAGGGACTAGCGGAGTTCTATACGAGCAGTACTTC
TRBJ2-1 - TRBV5-4 - CASSPQGPYNEQFF TGTGCCAGCAGTCCACAGGGCCCATACAATGAGCAGTTCTTC
TRBJ2-7 TRBD2 TRBV28 - CASSTQLAGLREQYF TGTGCCAGCAGTACCCAGTTAGCGGGATTGCGGGAGCAGTACTTC
TRBJ1-3 - TRBV19 few CASSREQAHLSGNTIYF TGTGCCAGTAGTAGGGAGCAGGCACACCTCTCTGGAAACACCATATATTTT
TRBJ1-1 - TRBV11-2 once CASSLGRANTEAFF TGTGCCAGCAGCTTAGGCAGGGCGAACACTGAAGCTTTCTTT